This T cell receptor (beta chain) appears in the sequencing data of a study of post-analysis software for immune sequencing data. Germline CDR1 is MDHEN and CDR2 is SYDVKM. The CDR3 is made up of 13 amino acids. Deletions cut 6 bases from V and 9 bases from J, with 18 bases between. Findings and caveats of the study: Controls had lower frequencies than patients of five TRBV segments, which included TRBV5-6, TRBV5-1 and TRBV20-1.

Details on this clonotype: Its antigen is as yet unknown.

Unique molecular identifiers tagged the TCR beta cDNA libraries. TCRdb re-derived calls from the PCR reads in MiXCR, one entry per CDR3 protein. The sample carries hundreds of thousands of distinct CDR3 sequences, about 27% recorded once. The rearrangement joins TRBV28 to TRBJ2-7, with D tentatively TRBD1 (5 bases). The receptor was isolated from a girl aged 5-17 years with multiple sclerosis. Sequencing input: blood. CDR3 amino acids: CASSSTVRVRQYF. The CDR3 region has the DNA TGTGCCAGCAGCTCGACAGTCCGGGTCCGGCAGTACTTC.